The 13 T cell receptor beta chains reported below all come from one sample, sequenced in a study of shared clonotypes between healthy human individuals. Here immunoSEQ multiplex PCR was the method, and the copy in TCRdb shows in-frame clones only, minus some. The sample shows about 2.1 million clones, 85% to 95% of them seen only once. Naive CD8 cells comprised CD45RO-negative, CCR7-positively selected cells, excluding terminally differentiated effector memory CD45RA+ cells. Sequenced: naive CD8+ T cells from PBMCs. The receptors shown here come from a man between 18 and 35 years old in good health. Some clones in this sample may be carry-over from other donors' samples.

The J gene is TRBJ1-4, the V gene TRBV5-1; no definite D call. The CDR3 length is 18 residues. The germline CDR1 and CDR2 sequences are SGHRS and YFSETQ. The ends were cut back, 0 bases at V and 1 base at J, with 16 bases in the middle. The CDR3 here is CASSLGLAGRRTNEKLFF. CDR3 coding DNA: TGCGCCAGCAGCTTGGGGTTGGCCGGCCGGAGAACTAATGAAAAACTGTTTTTT.

The chain employs TRBV7-9 and TRBJ2-7; TRBD2 agrees at 8 bases. Germline V gene data show CDR1 as SEHNR and CDR2 as FQNEAQ (reference sequence). J gave up 2 bases and V 5 bases, and 8 bases lay outside the gene matches. The CDR3 extends over 15 amino acids. CDR3 nucleotides: TGTGCCAGCAGCCGTAAGCGGGAGTCTACCTACGAGCAGTACTTC. This codes for CASSRKRESTYEQYF.

The CDR3: CASSLVGLAGELFF. CDR3 DNA sequence: TGTGCCAGCAGCTTAGTAGGACTCGCCGGGGAGCTGTTTTTT. The chain couples TRBV7-9 to TRBJ2-2; a weak D match, TRBD2 (5 bases). The CDR3 runs to 14 residues. The V gene lost 1 base and the J gene lost 6 bases, with 9 bases spanning the gap. Germline loops: CDR1 SEHNR, CDR2 FQNEAQ (reference sequence).

The chain uses TRBV28 and TRBJ1-2; no clear D. The CDR3 spans 15 residues. With 3 bases removed from V and 2 bases from J, the gap between germline ends came to 13 bases. Per germline, CDR1 MDHEN and CDR2 SYDVKM. The CDR3 sequence is CASSFRVSTNYGYTF. The DNA for the CDR3 is TGTGCCAGCAGTTTTCGGGTGTCCACGAACTATGGCTACACCTTC.

In its sample, this clone was seen a few times. The chain carries TRBV4-3 and TRBJ2-2, with D maybe TRBD1 (6 bases). CDR1 is LGHNA and CDR2 is YSLEER in the germline V gene. The V gene lost 0 bases and the J gene lost 4 bases, with 9 bases spanning the gap. The CDR3 is made up of 15 amino acids. The CDR3 sequence: CASSQEHRATGELFF. The CDR3 DNA reads as TGCGCCAGCAGCCAAGAGCACAGGGCCACCGGGGAGCTGTTTTTT.

Regarding this clone: One junction end disagrees with the germline gene, perhaps due to a read error. The chain employs TRBV6-1 and TRBJ1-2, with 8 positions matching TRBD1. Germline CDR1 reads MNHNS; CDR2 reads SASEGT. CDR3 length equals 14 residues. CDR3 coding DNA: TGTGCCAGCGGTGACAGGGGAGGCGGCTACGGCTACACCTTC. The encoded protein is CASGDRGGGYGYTF.

This chain joins TRBV28 and TRBJ2-3; weak D call: TRBD2 (7 bases). This CDR3 contains 15 residues. Trimming cost V 5 bases and J 2 bases, with 14 bases left between them. From germline, CDR1 is MDHEN and CDR2 SYDVKM. In DNA, the CDR3 is TGTGCCAGCAGTCCGACGGGGGGCCTCACAGATACGCAGTATTTT. Amino acids: CASSPTGGLTDTQYF.

The genes are TRBV28 and TRBJ2-5, with TRBD1 matching over 8 bases. Unmatched junction bases numbered 3, after V lost 3 bases and J lost 3 bases. The CDR3 extends over 14 amino acids. Germline CDR1 reads MDHEN; CDR2 reads SYDVKM. CDR3 sequence: CASSLYRGKETQYF. The CDR3 DNA reads TGTGCCAGCAGTTTGTACAGGGGGAAAGAGACCCAGTACTTC. The variable domain in full, with the rest retrieved from reference TRBV28 and TRBJ2-5, is DVKVTQSSRYLVKRTGEKVFLECVQDMDHENMFWYRQDPGLGLRLIYFSYDVKMKEKGDIPEGYSVSREKKERFSLILESASTNQTSMYLCASSLYRGKETQYFGPGTRLLVL.

The table lists this clone with a count of one. The chain joins TRBV25-1 to TRBJ2-7, with 9 bases fitting TRBD1. J gave up 1 base and V 7 bases, and 11 bases lay outside the gene matches. This CDR3 is 16 amino acids long. Germline values: CDR1 MGHDK, CDR2 SYGVNS. In nucleotides, the CDR3 is TGTGCCAGCACCTCACTTTCCGGGACAGGGTCCTACGAGCAGTACTTC. Protein: CASTSLSGTGSYEQYF.

The chain couples TRBV12-5 to TRBJ1-2; D is perhaps TRBD1 (5 bases). V lost 6 bases and J lost 0, with 17 bases in between. Germline V gives CDR1 LGHNT, CDR2 FRNRAP. The CDR3 totals 16 residues. The CDR3, as DNA: TGTGCTAGTGGCATCAGTTGGAGGGGACCTAACTATGGCTACACCTTC. Protein: CASGISWRGPNYGYTF.

The V gene is TRBV27, the J gene TRBJ2-5; 10 nucleotides line up with TRBD1. CDR3 length: 16 residues. Per germline, CDR1 MNHEY and CDR2 SMNVEV (reference sequence). V lost 5 bases, J lost 2 bases, and 8 bases stayed unmatched. Here the CDR3 reads CASSVLWTGGQETQYF. DNA of the CDR3: TGTGCCAGCAGTGTCTTATGGACAGGGGGACAAGAGACCCAGTACTTC.

CDR3 amino acids: CASSAQGNSNQPQHF. The DNA for the CDR3 is TGTGCCAGCAGCGCGCAGGGAAATAGCAATCAGCCCCAGCATTTT. This sequence joins TRBV9 and TRBJ1-5, with D possibly being TRBD1 (5 bases). This CDR3 is 15 amino acids long. V shed 3 bases and J shed 0 bases, with 10 bases lying between them. Germline V gene data show CDR1 as SGDLS and CDR2 as YYNGEE. Variable domain in full (rest from reference TRBV9 and TRBJ1-5): DSGVTQTPKHLITATGQRVTLRCSPRSGDLSVYWYQQSLDQGLQFLIQYYNGEERAKGNILERFSAQQFPDLHSELNLSSLELGDSALYFCASSAQGNSNQPQHFGDGTRLSIL.

V gene TRBV10-3 combines with J gene TRBJ1-1; TRBD1 matches 8 bases. Germline CDR1 and CDR2: ENHRY and SYGVKD. J was trimmed by 1 base and V by 11 bases; bases with no gene match: 3. This CDR3 is 12 amino acids long. The CDR3 sequence is CAVGQGNTEAFF. CDR3 in DNA: TGTGCCGTTGGACAGGGGAACACTGAAGCTTTCTTT.